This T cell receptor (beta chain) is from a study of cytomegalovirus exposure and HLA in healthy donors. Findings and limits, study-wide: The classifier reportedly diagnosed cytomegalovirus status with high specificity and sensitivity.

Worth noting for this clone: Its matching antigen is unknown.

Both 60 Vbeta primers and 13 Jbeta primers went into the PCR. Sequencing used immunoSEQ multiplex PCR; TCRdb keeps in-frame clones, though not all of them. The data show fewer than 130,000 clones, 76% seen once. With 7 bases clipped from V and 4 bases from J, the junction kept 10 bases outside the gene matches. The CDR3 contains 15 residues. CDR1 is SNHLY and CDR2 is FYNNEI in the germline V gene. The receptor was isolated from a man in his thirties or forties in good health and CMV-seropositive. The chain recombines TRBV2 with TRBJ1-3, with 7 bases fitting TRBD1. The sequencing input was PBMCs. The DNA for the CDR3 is TGTGCCAGCAAAGACAGGGTGAGGTCCGGAAACACCATATATTTT. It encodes CASKDRVRSGNTIYF. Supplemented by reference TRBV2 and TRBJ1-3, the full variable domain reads EPEVTQTPSHQVTQMGQEVILRCVPISNHLYFYWYRQILGQKVEFLVSFYNNEISEKSEIFDDQFSVERPDGSNFTLKIRSTKLEDSAMYFCASKDRVRSGNTIYFGEGSWLTVV.